The clone carrying this T cell receptor (beta chain) was recorded a few times. The antigen remains unidentified. The sample is drawn from a study of beta chain features in type 1 diabetes. Study at large: Healthy donors and patients had similar age, gender and cell yields.

Points from the study as a whole: For Type 1 diabetes patients, all four CD4+ subsets carried TCRB CDR3s that were moderately but significantly shorter. For patients and controls alike, PCR might favor shorter templates to the same degree. Any HLA type influence on TCRB rearrangement was left unresolved here.

All of the isolated RNA was reverse transcribed, so expressed TCRB transcripts were sequenced. Naive, central memory and regulatory T cell samples produced a mean of about 4 million reads. Sequencing used immunoSEQ multiplex PCR; TCRdb keeps in-frame clones, though not all of them. The sample carries 300,000 to 350,000 clones, around an eighth recorded once. Losses at the gene ends were 2 bases for V and 6 bases for J; bases not matched to a gene: 5. CDR1 is GTSNPN, CDR2 SVGIG, per germline (reference sequence). This CDR3 region has 14 residues. This sequence joins TRBV30 and TRBJ1-5, with 9 bases matching TRBD1. Material for sequencing was naive CD4+ T cells from blood. The sequence came from a young woman with type 1 diabetes. This chain's CDR3 is CAWSSDRGFQPQHF. CDR3 nucleotides: TGTGCCTGGAGTTCGGACAGGGGTTTTCAGCCCCAGCATTTT.